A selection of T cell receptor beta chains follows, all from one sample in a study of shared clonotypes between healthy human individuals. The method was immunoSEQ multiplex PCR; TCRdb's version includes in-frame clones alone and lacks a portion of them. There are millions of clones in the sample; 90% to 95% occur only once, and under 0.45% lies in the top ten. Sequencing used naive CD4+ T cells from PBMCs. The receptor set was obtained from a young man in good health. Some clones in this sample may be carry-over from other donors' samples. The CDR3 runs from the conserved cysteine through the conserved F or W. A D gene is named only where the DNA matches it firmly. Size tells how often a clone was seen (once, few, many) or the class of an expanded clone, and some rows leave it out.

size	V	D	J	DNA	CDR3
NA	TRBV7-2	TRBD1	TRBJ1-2	TGTGCCAGCAGCTTAGTGGGGACAGGGCCCCGCGATGGCTACACCTTC	CASSLVGTGPRDGYTF
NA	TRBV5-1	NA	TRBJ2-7	TGCGCCAGCAGGTTGGGAGCGGAAAACTACGAGCAGTACTTC	CASRLGAENYEQYF
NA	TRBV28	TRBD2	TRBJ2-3	TGTGCCAGCAGAATAGCGGGACCCGACACAGATACGCAGTATTTT	CASRIAGPDTDTQYF
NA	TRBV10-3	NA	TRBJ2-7	TGTGCCATCAGTGAGTCGGTCCAGGGGCAGTACTTC	CAISESVQGQYF
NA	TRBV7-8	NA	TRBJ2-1	TGTGCCAGCAGCTTGGACTCTACTGAGCAGTTCTTC	CASSLDSTEQFF
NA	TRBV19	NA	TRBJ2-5	TGTGCCAGTAGTGCACCTGGGGCCCCGCCAAGCGAGACCCAGTACTTC	CASSAPGAPPSETQYF
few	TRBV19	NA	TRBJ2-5	TGTGCCAGTAGTGGGGTTGACTACCAAGAGACCCAGTACTTC	CASSGVDYQETQYF
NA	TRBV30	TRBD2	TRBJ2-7	TGTGCCTGGGCGCTAGCGGGGGGGGACGAGCAGTACTTC	CAWALAGGDEQYF
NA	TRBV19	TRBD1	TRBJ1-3	TGTGCCACCGTGCGGGGACAGACCGGTGCGGACACCATATATTTT	CATVRGQTGADTIYF
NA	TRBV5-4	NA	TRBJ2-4	TGTGCCAGCAGCTTGGGACAGGGAGGCACATCCATACAGTACTTC	CASSLGQGGTSIQYF
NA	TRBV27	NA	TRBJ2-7	TGTGCCAGCAGTTTAAGTAGCCAGGTCTTTTACGAGCAGTACTTC	CASSLSSQVFYEQYF
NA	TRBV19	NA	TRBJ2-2	TGTGCCAGTAAATCGGGAGTATTCACCGGGGAGCTGTTTTTT	CASKSGVFTGELFF
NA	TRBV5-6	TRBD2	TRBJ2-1	TGTGCCAGCAGCCCAGCCGGGGGGAGCGTTCTCTACAATGAGCAGTTCTTC	CASSPAGGSVLYNEQFF
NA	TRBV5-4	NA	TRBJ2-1	TGTGCCAGCAGCCTTGAGGAGGCGACCTACAATGAGCAGTTCTTC	CASSLEEATYNEQFF
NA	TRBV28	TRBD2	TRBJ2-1	TGTGCCAGCAGAACCACCGGGACTAGCGGAGAGCAGTTCTTC	CASRTTGTSGEQFF
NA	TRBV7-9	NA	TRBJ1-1	TGTGCCAGCAGCTCCCCAGGGGAGCTAACTGAAGCTTTCTTT	CASSSPGELTEAFF
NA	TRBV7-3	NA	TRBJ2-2	TGTGCCAGCAGCTTATTGGCGGTCACCGGGGAGCTGTTTTTT	CASSLLAVTGELFF
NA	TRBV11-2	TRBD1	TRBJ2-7	TGTGCCAGCAGCTTTGGGACAGGGGGCTACTACGAGCAGTACTTC	CASSFGTGGYYEQYF
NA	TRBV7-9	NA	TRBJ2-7	TGTGCCAGCAGCTTAGTTTCGGGGGAGCAGTACTTC	CASSLVSGEQYF
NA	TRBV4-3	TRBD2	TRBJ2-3	TGCGCCAGCAGCCAGGAACTAGCGGCATTCACAGATACGCAGTATTTT	CASSQELAAFTDTQYF
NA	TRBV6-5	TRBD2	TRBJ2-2	TGTGCCAGCAGGCGGACTAGCGTCAACGGGGAGCTGTTTTTT	CASRRTSVNGELFF
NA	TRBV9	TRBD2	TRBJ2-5	TGTGCCAGCAGCGTCGCCGGGACTAGTCGAGAGACCCAGTACTTC	CASSVAGTSRETQYF
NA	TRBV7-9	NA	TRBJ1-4	TGTGCCAGCAGCTTACCGGGGGCAAGTGAAAAACTGTTTTTT	CASSLPGASEKLFF
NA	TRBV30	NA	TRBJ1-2	TGTGCCTGGAGTGTACAGGTCGGGCGCGTCTATGGCTACACCTTC	CAWSVQVGRVYGYTF
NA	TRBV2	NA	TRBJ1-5	TGTGCCAGCAGTGAAGAACAGGGCCCCGGTCAGCCCCAGCATTTT	CASSEEQGPGQPQHF
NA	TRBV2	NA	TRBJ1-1	TGTGCCAGCAGTGGAACAGGTCTGGTGTCGGAAGCTTTCTTT	CASSGTGLVSEAFF
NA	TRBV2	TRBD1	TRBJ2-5	TGTGCCAGCAGTGAAGCGGTGTCAGGGGGTTGGGAGACCCAGTACTTC	CASSEAVSGGWETQYF
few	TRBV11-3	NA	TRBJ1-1	TGTGCCAGCAGCTTAGAGGGGAACACTGAAGCTTTCTTT	CASSLEGNTEAFF
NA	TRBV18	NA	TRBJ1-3	TGTGCCAGCTCACCACCCAGCGCTGGAAACACCATATATTTT	CASSPPSAGNTIYF
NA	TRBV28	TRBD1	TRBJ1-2	TGTGCCAGCAGTCCCCTCCGGACAGGGCATGGCTACACCTTC	CASSPLRTGHGYTF
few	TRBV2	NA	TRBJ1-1	TGTGCCAGCAGTGGGCTTGAGGCTGAAGCTTTCTTT	CASSGLEAEAFF
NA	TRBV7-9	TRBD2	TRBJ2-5	TGTGCCAGCAGCTTAAGCGGGGAAGAGACCCAGTACTTC	CASSLSGEETQYF
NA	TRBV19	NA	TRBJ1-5	TGTGCCAGTAGTCGTGTATGGGACTCCCGAGGGGTTCAGCATTTT	CASSRVWDSRGVQHF
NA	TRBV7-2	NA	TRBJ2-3	TGTGCCAGCACCCTGGGGCGGATTAGCACAGATACGCAGTATTTT	CASTLGRISTDTQYF